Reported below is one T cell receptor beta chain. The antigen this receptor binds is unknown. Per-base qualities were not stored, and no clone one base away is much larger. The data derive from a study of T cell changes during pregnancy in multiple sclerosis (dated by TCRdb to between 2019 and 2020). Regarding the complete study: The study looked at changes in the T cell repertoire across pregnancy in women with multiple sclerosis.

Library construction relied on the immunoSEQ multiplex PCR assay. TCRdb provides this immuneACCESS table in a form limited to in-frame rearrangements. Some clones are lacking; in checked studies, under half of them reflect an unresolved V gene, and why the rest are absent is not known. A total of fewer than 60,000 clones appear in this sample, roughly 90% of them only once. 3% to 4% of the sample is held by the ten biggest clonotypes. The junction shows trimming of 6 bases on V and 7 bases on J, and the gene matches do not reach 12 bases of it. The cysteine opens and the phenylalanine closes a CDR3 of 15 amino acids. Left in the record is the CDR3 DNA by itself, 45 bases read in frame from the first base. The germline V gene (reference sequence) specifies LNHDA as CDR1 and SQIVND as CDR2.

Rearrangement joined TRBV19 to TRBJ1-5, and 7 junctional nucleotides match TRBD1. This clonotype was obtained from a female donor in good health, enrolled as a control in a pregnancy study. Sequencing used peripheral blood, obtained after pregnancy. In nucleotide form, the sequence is TGTGCCAGTAGCGAGAAGACAGGGATGGAACAGCCCCAGCATTTT. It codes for CASSEKTGMEQPQHF.